What follows describes a single T cell receptor (beta chain). This record comes from a study of blood T cell repertoires in COVID-19. Cohort placement rested on clinical history that participants reported themselves. Using immunoSEQ multiplex PCR, the repertoire was profiled, and TCRdb retains in-frame clones only, with some absent. The table includes about 190,000 clones, roughly 88% detected once. The V end lost 7 bases, the J end lost 4 bases, and 17 bases lay between the germline ends. CDR3 length: 15 residues. Germline V CDR1 and CDR2: LNHDA, SQIVND (reference sequence). J is TRBJ1-5 and V is TRBV19; possible D gene TRBD1, 6 bases. The sample was PBMCs or T cells enriched from blood (not recorded which). The source is a woman in her 30s who had recovered from COVID-19. The CDR3 is CASTSREGVNQPQHF. The CDR3 bases are TGTGCCAGTACCTCAAGGGAGGGGGTTAATCAGCCCCAGCATTTT.